The TCR beta chain under discussion was sequenced for a study of blood T cell repertoires in COVID-19. As for the study in general: PBMCs, B-cell-depleted T cells, or T cells provided the cDNA or gDNA that made up the material.

This CDR3 spans 14 amino acids. V lost 2 bases to trimming and J lost 5 bases, with 13 bases between them. Germline V gene lookup returns CDR1 SGHNT and CDR2 YYREEE (reference sequence). Clones were sequenced by immunoSEQ multiplex PCR, and TCRdb holds only the in-frame ones, with some missing. The table lists around 240,000 clones, roughly 88% of them singletons. Cohorts were determined from participant-reported clinical history. V gene TRBV5-4 combines with J gene TRBJ1-2; D possibly corresponds to TRBD1 (5 bases). The TCR was taken from a woman aged 45-65 years who had recovered from COVID-19. What was sequenced was PBMCs or T cells enriched from blood (not recorded which). DNA of the CDR3: TGTGCCAGCAGCTTCTCGGGGGGAGGTTATGGCTACACCTTC. It is translated as CASSFSGGGYGYTF. The full variable domain, in which reference TRBV5-4 and TRBJ1-2 provide the parts outside the CDR3, is ETGVTQSPTHLIKTRGQQVTLRCSSQSGHNTVSWYQQALGQGPQFIFQYYREEENGRGNFPPRFSGLQFPNYSSELNVNALELDDSALYLCASSFSGGGYGYTFGSGTRLTVV.